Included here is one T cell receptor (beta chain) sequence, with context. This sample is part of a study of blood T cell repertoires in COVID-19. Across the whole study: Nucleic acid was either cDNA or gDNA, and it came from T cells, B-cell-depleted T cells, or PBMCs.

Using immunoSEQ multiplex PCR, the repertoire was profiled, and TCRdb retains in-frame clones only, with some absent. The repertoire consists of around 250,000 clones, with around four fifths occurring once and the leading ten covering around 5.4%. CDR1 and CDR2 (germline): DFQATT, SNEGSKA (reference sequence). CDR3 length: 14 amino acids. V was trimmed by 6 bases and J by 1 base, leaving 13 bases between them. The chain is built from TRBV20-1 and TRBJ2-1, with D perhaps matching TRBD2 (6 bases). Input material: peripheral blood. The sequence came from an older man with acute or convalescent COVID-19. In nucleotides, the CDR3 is TGCAGTGCCAGTAGCGGAATATCCTACAATGAGCAGTTCTTC. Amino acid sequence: CSASSGISYNEQFF.